This is a list of T cell receptor beta chains from one sample in a study of shared clonotypes between healthy human individuals. TCRdb's copy holds only in-frame clones and misses some; the assay was immunoSEQ multiplex PCR. The sample lists about 2.1 million clones, roughly 93% seen once, with around 1.7% in the top ten. The sample consisted of naive CD8+ T cells from PBMCs. The source is a man between 18 and 35 years old in good health. Some clones in this sample may be carry-over from other donors' samples. The CDR3 runs from the conserved cysteine through the conserved F or W. The D gene is left open where the match is weak. Size is stated for part of the rows, as once, few or many counts, or as a class when the clone is expanded.

size,J,V,D,DNA,CDR3
.,TRBJ2-7,TRBV5-4,.,TGTGCCAGCAGCTTTGTCGGGGCCCAGCTGGAGGAGCAGTACTTC,CASSFVGAQLEEQYF
.,TRBJ2-4,TRBV13,.,TGTGCCAGCAGCTCAGCGCCCAAAGGAGCCAAAAACATTCAGTACTTC,CASSSAPKGAKNIQYF
once,TRBJ2-7,TRBV4-3,.,TGCGCCAGCAGCCATATAGGGGGTGGGGTTTACGAGCAGTACTTC,CASSHIGGGVYEQYF
.,TRBJ2-1,TRBV4-1,.,TGCGCCAGCAGCCAAGAGACTTTGGATGAGCAGTTCTTC,CASSQETLDEQFF
.,TRBJ2-7,TRBV7-9,TRBD2,TGTGCCAGCAGCCCGGGACTAGCGGGAGGGGGTTTGTACGAGCAGTACTTC,CASSPGLAGGGLYEQYF
.,TRBJ2-7,TRBV7-2,TRBD2,TGTGCCAGCAGCCCCACGGGAGGGAGCCCTACGGAGCAGTACTTC,CASSPTGGSPTEQYF
.,TRBJ2-5,TRBV5-1,TRBD2,TGCGCCAGCAGCTTGGAGCCTAGCGGGGAAGAGACCCAGTACTTC,CASSLEPSGEETQYF
.,TRBJ2-7,TRBV28,.,TGTGCCAGCAGTTTAGAACCGGGACACGGTTTGAACGAGCAGTACTTC,CASSLEPGHGLNEQYF
.,TRBJ2-7,TRBV13,.,TGTGCCAGCAGCGTACGGGGCTTCTACGAGCAGTACTTC,CASSVRGFYEQYF
.,TRBJ2-2,TRBV13,.,TGTGCCAGCAGCCCCGAGAACACCGGGGAGCTGTTTTTT,CASSPENTGELFF
.,TRBJ2-3,TRBV28,.,TGTGCCAGCAGTTTACGCAGGGCCCCAGATACGCAGTATTTT,CASSLRRAPDTQYF
few,TRBJ1-1,TRBV27,TRBD1,TGTGCCAGCGGATTAGCTGGGACAGGGACTGAAGCTTTCTTT,CASGLAGTGTEAFF
.,TRBJ1-1,TRBV2,TRBD1,TGTGCCAGCAGTTGGACAGGGATGAACACTGAAGCTTTCTTT,CASSWTGMNTEAFF
.,TRBJ1-2,TRBV29-1,TRBD1,TGCAGCGTTGAAGGGACAGGGGACTATGGCTACACCTTC,CSVEGTGDYGYTF
.,TRBJ2-1,TRBV14,TRBD2,TGTGCCAGCAGCCCCCTATTCACTAGCGCACGGGGTGAGCAGTTCTTC,CASSPLFTSARGEQFF
.,TRBJ1-3,TRBV19,.,TGTGCCAGTATCGGCGGGCCTGGGAACACCATATATTTT,CASIGGPGNTIYF
.,TRBJ1-1,TRBV4-3,.,TGCGCCAGCAGCCAAGATGCAATGGCAAGCACTGAAGCTTTCTTT,CASSQDAMASTEAFF
.,TRBJ2-7,TRBV10-2,.,TGCGCCAGCAGTAAGGGGGGCGCGGAGACCTTCTACGAGCAGTACTTC,CASSKGGAETFYEQYF
.,TRBJ2-1,TRBV4-2,TRBD2,TGTGCCAGCAGCCAAGGGCCCTATTCGTCACTAGCGGGTTACTACAATGAGCAGTTCTTC,CASSQGPYSSLAGYYNEQFF
.,TRBJ2-4,TRBV7-9,TRBD2,TGTGCCAGCAGCCCTGTCGCGGGAGTTTCCAAAAACATTCAGTACTTC,CASSPVAGVSKNIQYF
.,TRBJ2-7,TRBV6-5,.,TGTGCCAGCAGTTACTCCCGGGGCCCCCGTACCTACGAGCAGTACTTC,CASSYSRGPRTYEQYF
once,TRBJ2-2,TRBV23-1,.,TGCGCCAGCAGTCTCCGGCGCGGGGAGCTGTTTTTT,CASSLRRGELFF
.,TRBJ2-2,TRBV28,.,TGTGCCAGCAGTGCCCTCAGGGGCACCGGGGAGCTGTTTTTT,CASSALRGTGELFF
few,TRBJ1-1,TRBV28,.,TGTGCCAGCACTAATACCCCCAACACTGAAGCTTTCTTT,CASTNTPNTEAFF
.,TRBJ2-2,TRBV7-9,TRBD2,TGTGCCAGCAGCTTCCCCGGACTAGCGGGAGATTCTGGAACCGGGGAGCTGTTTTTT,CASSFPGLAGDSGTGELFF
.,TRBJ2-1,TRBV19,.,TGTGCCAGTAGTTCATTTAGTGAGCAGTTCTTC,CASSSFSEQFF
.,TRBJ2-4,TRBV7-9,.,TGTGCCAGCAGCTTATTCGCCGGAGGCCTTAAAACCATTCAGTACTTC,CASSLFAGGLKTIQYF
.,TRBJ2-1,TRBV7-9,TRBD2,TGTGCCAGCAGCTTTCCGACTAGCGGAGGGAACTACAATGAGCAGTTCTTC,CASSFPTSGGNYNEQFF
.,TRBJ2-7,TRBV15,.,TGTGCCACCAGCAGAGGCGGGGTCTACACCTACGAGCAGTACTTC,CATSRGGVYTYEQYF
.,TRBJ2-1,TRBV9,.,TGTGCCAGCAGCGTAGGTGGGAGAAGCTCCTACAATGAGCAGTTCTTC,CASSVGGRSSYNEQFF
.,TRBJ1-1,TRBV6-5,.,TGTGCCAGCAGGCCTACAGGGACCCCTGAAGCTTTCTTT,CASRPTGTPEAFF
.,TRBJ1-1,TRBV5-4,TRBD1,TGTGCCAGCAGCAAGGACAGGGGGAGGCAAGACACTGAAGCTTTCTTT,CASSKDRGRQDTEAFF
.,TRBJ1-1,TRBV29-1,TRBD1,TGCAGCGTTTCGGACAGGGATTTTGAAGCTTTCTTT,CSVSDRDFEAFF
.,TRBJ2-3,TRBV4-3,TRBD2,TGCGCCAGCAGCCTTCGACTAGCGGGGAACACAGATACGCAGTATTTT,CASSLRLAGNTDTQYF
.,TRBJ2-5,TRBV25-1,TRBD2,TGTGCCAGCAGTGAATCCGCTAGCGGGCTGACGGAGACCCAGTACTTC,CASSESASGLTETQYF
.,TRBJ2-3,TRBV18,.,TGTGCCAGCTCACCGTGGTTAGGGGAGAGAGATACGCAGTATTTT,CASSPWLGERDTQYF
.,TRBJ2-7,TRBV11-2,.,TGTGCCAGCACCATCCGGGGTCCCTACGAGCAGTACTTC,CASTIRGPYEQYF
once,TRBJ2-5,TRBV7-6,.,TGTGCCAGCAGCTTAGCTGAGGACTCGAGGTGGGGCCAGTACTTC,CASSLAEDSRWGQYF
.,TRBJ1-5,TRBV2,.,TGTGCCAGCAGTGAACTGGGACTAAGGAGTCAGCCCCAGCATTTT,CASSELGLRSQPQHF
.,TRBJ2-7,TRBV9,TRBD1,TGTGCCAGCAGCCCAACTATGACAGGGAATCTCTACGAGCAGTACTTC,CASSPTMTGNLYEQYF
.,TRBJ1-2,TRBV28,TRBD1,TGTGCCAGCAGTTTATCCCTCGGACAGGGGAGCTATGGCTACACCTTC,CASSLSLGQGSYGYTF
.,TRBJ2-1,TRBV4-1,TRBD1,TGCGCCAGCAGCCAAAGGGGACAGGGGGAGGTCAATGAGCAGTTCTTC,CASSQRGQGEVNEQFF
.,TRBJ1-4,TRBV7-2,.,TGTGCCAGCAGCTCCGGTCCGGGAGGGGAAAAACTGTTTTTT,CASSSGPGGEKLFF
.,TRBJ2-5,TRBV29-1,.,TGCAGCGTCTTTCCGGACAGCCAAGAGACCCAGTACTTC,CSVFPDSQETQYF